The 29 T cell receptor beta chains given below trace back to one sample, sequenced in a study of neurological immune-mediated disorders. TCRdb ran MiXCR on the 5' RACE reads and lists one entry per CDR3 protein. This sample has more than 30,000 distinct CDR3 sequences; less than 15% occur once, and the top ten carry more than 5%. Time point: technical triplicate 2. Sample: CD4+ T cells from blood. The receptors come from a female donor with HTLV-1-associated myelopathy (HAM/TSP).

This clonotype was detected ten times or more. The chain couples TRBV19 to TRBJ2-3; 7 bases agree with TRBD2. V shed 4 bases, J shed 1 base, and the junction held 2 bases outside the gene matches. Germline assignment: CDR1 LNHDA and CDR2 SQIVND (reference sequence). This CDR3 region has 14 residues. The CDR3 loop reads CASSTAGGTDTQYF. The CDR3 DNA reads as TGTGCCAGTAGTACGGCGGGGGGCACAGATACGCAGTATTTT. The full variable domain, completed using reference TRBV19 and TRBJ2-3, is DGGITQSPKYLFRKEGQNVTLSCEQNLNHDAMYWYRQDPGQGLRLIYYSQIVNDFQKGDIAEGYSVSREKKESFPLTVTSAQKNPTAFYLCASSTAGGTDTQYFGPGTRLTVL.

This clonotype was observed many times. V gene TRBV20-1 combines with J gene TRBJ2-3, with TRBD2 matching over 8 bases. From germline, CDR1 is DFQATT and CDR2 SNEGSKA (reference sequence). V was clipped by 3 bases and J by 2 bases; unmatched bases: 7. The CDR3 runs 15 residues. The CDR3 spells CSARGRGAITDTQYF. The DNA of the CDR3 is TGCAGTGCTAGGGGGCGGGGGGCCATCACAGATACGCAGTATTTT.

The sample holds many counts of this clonotype. The chain carries TRBV4-1 and TRBJ1-6; 7 nucleotides agree with TRBD1. The CDR3 has 16 amino acids. Germline-derived CDR1 and CDR2 are MGHRA and YSYEKL. V trimming: 1 base; J trimming: 6 bases; junction bases outside the gene matches: 6. The CDR3: CASSQAPQGPNSPLHF. The CDR3 nucleotides are TGCGCCAGCAGCCAAGCCCCACAGGGGCCTAATTCACCCCTCCACTTT.

This clonotype showed up many times. CDR3 nucleotide sequence: TGCGCCAGCAGCCCGGCGGGCACAGATACGCAGTATTTT. This codes for CASSPAGTDTQYF. The chain links TRBV5-1 to TRBJ2-3; D unresolved. The CDR3 consists of 13 residues. The V and J ends lost 4 bases and 1 base respectively, with 7 bases between them. CDR1 is SGHRS, CDR2 YFSETQ, per germline.

The table lists this clonotype with many counts. The chain uses TRBV7-2 and TRBJ2-1, with no clear D. Between the trimmed V and J ends, which lost 5 bases and 6 bases, there was a span of 11 bases. Germline-derived CDR1 and CDR2 are SGHTA and FQGNSA. The CDR3 length is 13 residues. The CDR3, as DNA: TGTGCCAGCAGCATGGTTCGGCTCAATGAGCAGTTCTTC. It codes for CASSMVRLNEQFF.

This clonotype was counted at least ten times. The J gene is TRBJ1-2, the V gene TRBV3-1, with 7 bases fitting TRBD1. The length of the CDR3 is 13 residues. With V trimmed by 4 bases and J by 3 bases, 2 bases remained unmatched. Germline lookup yields CDR1 LGHDT and CDR2 YNNKEL (reference sequence). CDR3 loop: CASSRQGDYGYTF. The CDR3 DNA sequence: TGTGCCAGCAGCCGACAGGGCGACTATGGCTACACCTTC.

This clonotype was seen ten or more times. V is TRBV14 and J is TRBJ2-7; TRBD1 matches 11 bases. J was trimmed by 3 bases and V by 3 bases; bases with no gene match: 7. CDR3 length: 16 residues. Per the germline V gene, CDR1 is SGHDN and CDR2 is FVKESK. As DNA, the CDR3 is TGTGCCAGCAGCCATCGGCCCGGGACAGGGGGCTACGAGCAGTACTTC. Protein product: CASSHRPGTGGYEQYF.

This clonotype appeared many times. V usage is TRBV5-1 and J usage is TRBJ2-3; 7 bases map to TRBD2. J gave up 2 bases and V 3 bases, and 9 bases lay outside the gene matches. The CDR3 sequence is 16 residues long. Per the germline V gene, CDR1 is SGHRS and CDR2 is YFSETQ. The CDR3 DNA reads as TGCGCCAGCAGCTCCATAGCGGGTCGGAACACAGATACGCAGTATTTT. Translation gives CASSSIAGRNTDTQYF.

This clonotype was counted ten times or more. V gene TRBV3-1 combines with J gene TRBJ2-1, with D tentatively TRBD2 (5 bases). The V gene lost 2 bases and the J gene lost 9 bases, with 11 bases spanning the gap. The V gene's germline CDR1 is LGHDT and CDR2 YNNKEL (reference sequence). The CDR3 is made up of 13 amino acids. DNA for the CDR3: TGTGCCAGCAGCCAAACCCGTGAGGGTGAGCAGTTCTTC. The encoded protein is CASSQTREGEQFF.

This rearrangement joins TRBV5-1 to TRBJ2-7; a possible D gene is TRBD2 (5 bases). The CDR3 is made up of 13 amino acids. V shed 4 bases and J shed 3 bases, with 11 bases lying between them. CDR1 SGHRS and CDR2 YFSETQ come from the germline V gene. DNA of the CDR3: TGCGCCAGCAGCCCCCGGGGTAGCTACGAGCAGTACTTC. Its translation is CASSPRGSYEQYF. The complete variable domain, with remaining parts taken from reference TRBV5-1 and TRBJ2-7, reads KAGVTQTPRYLIKTRGQQVTLSCSPISGHRSVSWYQQTPGQGLQFLFEYFSETQRNKGNFPGRFSGRQFSNSRSEMNVSTLELGDSALYLCASSPRGSYEQYFGPGTRLTVT.

This clonotype was found many times. This chain connects TRBV3-1 to TRBJ1-4; 9 nucleotides match TRBD1. Germline V gene sequence: CDR1 LGHDT, CDR2 YNNKEL (reference sequence). The V and J ends lost 4 bases and 5 bases, in that order; junction bases with no gene match: 8. The CDR3 loop spans 16 amino acids. DNA for the CDR3: TGTGCCAGCAGCCCGACCTCCGGGACAGGGAATGAAAAACTGTTTTTT. Translated, it gives CASSPTSGTGNEKLFF.

This clonotype was picked up many times. This chain connects TRBV29-1 to TRBJ2-3, with 9 bases matching TRBD1. The ends lost 6 bases at V and 0 bases at J; junction bases unmatched: 7. This CDR3 has 15 residues. Germline V gene sequence: CDR1 SQVTM, CDR2 ANQGSEA. The CDR3 is CSVRTGTGSTDTQYF. CDR3 nucleotide sequence: TGCAGCGTCCGCACCGGGACAGGGAGCACAGATACGCAGTATTTT.

This chain joins TRBV18 and TRBJ1-5; D ambiguous. V was shortened by 2 bases and J by 5 bases, with 10 bases between the two germline ends. This CDR3 is 14 amino acids long. CDR1 KGHSH and CDR2 LQKENI come from the germline V gene. In DNA form, the CDR3 reads TGTGCCAGCTCACCAGAGGTCAGGTATCAGCCCCAGCATTTT. Residues: CASSPEVRYQPQHF.

The chain couples TRBV6-5 to TRBJ1-3, with TRBD1 identical over 10 bases. With V trimmed by 4 bases and J by 8 bases, 5 bases remained unmatched. The CDR3 runs to 14 residues. The germline CDR1 and CDR2 sequences are MNHEY and SVGAGI. The CDR3 nucleotides read TGTGCCAGCAGTTCCCCCGGACAGGGGGACACCATATATTTT. This encodes CASSSPGQGDTIYF.

This clonotype was seen many times. The gene calls are TRBV7-2 and TRBJ2-1, with 9 positions matching TRBD2. The CDR3 consists of 16 residues. V gave up 4 bases and J gave up 12 bases; unmatched junction bases: 16. The germline V gene encodes CDR1 SGHTA and CDR2 FQGNSA. The CDR3 region has the DNA TGTGCCAGCAGCTCCCCTGGGGCGGGGGGGAGACTCGGGCAGTTCTTC. It codes for CASSSPGAGGRLGQFF.

The chain carries TRBV29-1 and TRBJ1-1, with 8 bases matching TRBD1. Germline lookup yields CDR1 SQVTM and CDR2 ANQGSEA. V lost 4 bases to trimming and J lost 7 bases; unmatched junction nucleotides: 14. CDR3 length: 15 residues. The CDR3 region has the DNA TGCAGCGTTGGAGGACAGGGTGGCCGCCGGGATGAAGCTTTCTTT. This translates into CSVGGQGGRRDEAFF.

The chain is built from TRBV29-1 and TRBJ2-7; TRBD1 is a possible D gene (6 bases). V lost 3 bases, J lost 1 base, and 13 bases lay in between. Germline lookup yields CDR1 SQVTM and CDR2 ANQGSEA. The CDR3 is 14 amino acids. In DNA, the CDR3 is TGCAGCGTTGAGGGAGTGACAGGTTCCTACGAGCAGTACTTC. This translates into CSVEGVTGSYEQYF.

This clonotype came up many times. The J gene is TRBJ2-1, the V gene TRBV5-1; 8 bases match TRBD2. CDR1 and CDR2 from the germline V gene are SGHRS and YFSETQ. CDR3 size: 20 residues. J gave up 1 base and V 0 bases, and 15 bases lay outside the gene matches. Here the CDR3 DNA reads TGCGCCAGCAGCTTGGTTGAATTTGGGGGGGCGGGAGGTTCCTACAATGAGCAGTTCTTC. Its translation: CASSLVEFGGAGGSYNEQFF.

This clonotype was counted at least ten times. The chain employs TRBV6-2 or TRBV6-3 and TRBJ2-2; D is unclear. CDR1 and CDR2 from the germline V gene are MNHEY and SVGEGT. With 3 bases removed from V and 2 bases from J, the gap between germline ends came to 10 bases. The CDR3 contains 15 residues. Written as DNA, the CDR3 is TGTGCCAGCAGTTATGTATCGATAAACACCGGGGAGCTGTTTTTT. Protein sequence: CASSYVSINTGELFF.

This clonotype was seen repeatedly, ten times or more. This chain links TRBV5-1 with TRBJ2-2; 7 nucleotides align to TRBD1. The CDR3 covers 17 residues. Looked up from germline, CDR1 is SGHRS and CDR2 is YFSETQ. V lost 6 bases, J lost 2 bases, and 13 bases stayed unmatched. The CDR3 DNA follows: TGCGCCAGCACCACCCTCCGGGACAGAGTAAACACCGGGGAGCTGTTTTTT. Residues: CASTTLRDRVNTGELFF.

This clonotype has a count of ten or more. The chain carries TRBV5-1 and TRBJ2-7; 9 bases are shared with TRBD1. The trim removed 4 bases at V and 6 bases at J, leaving 20 bases unmatched. The germline V gene has CDR1 SGHRS and CDR2 YFSETQ. This CDR3 comprises 18 residues. As DNA, the CDR3 is TGCGCCAGCAGCATCGACTACGGGACAGGGTTTCGCTTGGGCGAGCAGTACTTC. Its translation is CASSIDYGTGFRLGEQYF.

This clonotype was recorded at least ten times. The chain links TRBV19 to TRBJ1-4; D call uncertain. CDR1 and CDR2 from the germline V gene are LNHDA and SQIVND (reference sequence). This CDR3 region has 15 residues. With 2 bases removed from V and 0 bases from J, the gap between germline ends came to 7 bases. As DNA, the CDR3 is TGTGCCAGTAGTATAAGTTCTGCAACTAATGAAAAACTGTTTTTT. It codes for CASSISSATNEKLFF.

This clonotype was counted at least ten times. The J gene is TRBJ2-1, the V gene TRBV3-1, with 15 bases matching TRBD2. Germline V CDR1 and CDR2: LGHDT, YNNKEL (reference sequence). Germline trimming cut 1 base from V and 8 bases from J; bases unmatched to any gene: 6. The CDR3 is 17 amino acids. Here the CDR3 reads CASSQGTSGRAADEQFF. The CDR3 DNA sequence: TGTGCCAGCAGCCAAGGGACTAGCGGGAGGGCCGCGGATGAGCAGTTCTTC.

This clonotype was picked up many times. V gene TRBV6-5 combines with J gene TRBJ1-5; no clear D. This CDR3 comprises 13 residues. The V gene's germline CDR1 is MNHEY and CDR2 SVGAGI. V lost 5 bases, J lost 5 bases, and 10 bases lay in between. CDR3 nucleotides: TGTGCCAGCAGTCCCAACACTTATCAGCCCCAGCATTTT. This encodes CASSPNTYQPQHF.

This clonotype was counted at least ten times. The genes are TRBV20-1 and TRBJ2-3; 8 bases are shared with TRBD1. This CDR3 has 15 residues. Germline values: CDR1 DFQATT, CDR2 SNEGSKA (reference sequence). V trimming: 6 bases; J trimming: 3 bases; junction bases outside the gene matches: 11. The CDR3 sequence is CSAPPSQGATDTQYF. The CDR3 DNA reads TGCAGTGCGCCCCCGTCGCAGGGGGCTACAGATACGCAGTATTTT.

This clonotype was observed at least ten times. V is TRBV19 and J is TRBJ1-5, with a possible D match to TRBD1 (5 bases). The germline V and J ends were trimmed by 6 bases and 0 bases, with 18 bases remaining between them. The CDR3 loop spans 17 amino acids. Germline loops: CDR1 LNHDA, CDR2 SQIVND (reference sequence). CDR3 residues: CASRPYRGRYSNQPQHF. Here the CDR3 DNA reads TGTGCCAGTAGGCCATATAGGGGACGGTATAGCAATCAGCCCCAGCATTTT.

The table lists this clonotype with many counts. The chain links TRBV20-1 to TRBJ2-3, with 11 bases that match TRBD2. V dropped 0 bases and J dropped 4; count of bases not matched to a gene: 3. Looked up from germline, CDR1 is DFQATT and CDR2 is SNEGSKA (reference sequence). There are 15 residues in the CDR3. CDR3 sequence reads: CSARDLAGGPDTQYF. The CDR3 DNA follows: TGCAGTGCTAGAGATTTAGCGGGGGGGCCAGATACGCAGTATTTT.

This clonotype has ten or more counts. The chain joins TRBV7-2 to TRBJ2-7, with 8 positions matching TRBD2. With V trimmed by 5 bases and J by 3 bases, 3 bases remained unmatched. CDR3 length: 13 amino acids. CDR1 SGHTA and CDR2 FQGNSA come from the germline V gene. The CDR3 DNA follows: TGTGCCAGCAGCGTGGGACTAGACTACGAGCAGTACTTC. Translated, it gives CASSVGLDYEQYF.

At least ten counts were recorded for this clonotype. The chain links TRBV7-9 to TRBJ2-1; weak D call: TRBD2 (6 bases). Trimming pared 1 base from V and 5 bases from J, leaving 9 bases between. From germline, CDR1 is SEHNR and CDR2 FQNEAQ (reference sequence). The CDR3 runs 14 residues. Here the CDR3 reads CASSLELADNEQFF. The CDR3 DNA sequence: TGTGCCAGCAGCTTAGAACTAGCTGACAATGAGCAGTTCTTC. The full variable domain, completed using reference TRBV7-9 and TRBJ2-1, is DTGVSQNPRHKITKRGQNVTFRCDPISEHNRLYWYRQTLGQGPEFLTYFQNEAQLEKSRLLSDRFSAERPKGSFSTLEIQRTEQGDSAMYLCASSLELADNEQFFGPGTRLTVL.